This T cell receptor (beta chain) is from a study of shared clonotypes between healthy human individuals. Using immunoSEQ multiplex PCR, the repertoire was profiled, and TCRdb retains in-frame clones only, with some absent. The sample has 2 million or so clones, 85% to 95% seen once. The CDR3 contains 14 residues. The V gene lost 0 bases and the J gene lost 8 bases, with 11 bases spanning the gap. CDR1 and CDR2 from the germline V gene are SGHRS and YFSETQ. The donor cohort consisted entirely of Caucasian adults residing in Nashville, Tennessee. This clone was detected only once. The sample taken for sequencing was naive CD4+ T cells sorted from blood. The subset here: CD45RA+ positively selected. This TCR came from a man between 18 and 35 years old in good health. This chain connects TRBV5-1 to TRBJ1-4, with D tentatively TRBD1 (5 bases). The CDR3 is CASSLEGSWEKLFF. For the CDR3, the DNA is TGCGCCAGCAGCTTGGAGGGGAGTTGGGAAAAACTGTTTTTT.